This T cell receptor (beta chain) derives from a study of blood T cell repertoires in COVID-19. Background on the study: The origin of the acute and convalescent COVID-19 samples was the United States, Italy and Spain. From T cells, B-cell-depleted T cells, or PBMCs came the material, which was cDNA or gDNA.

As processed by the authors: Nucleated cell counts were estimated from reference gene primer amplification. The assay was immunoSEQ multiplex PCR, and TCRdb's table has in-frame clones only and misses some. The DNA was the basis for D and trimming; V, J and clone size are from that table. The data show under 400,000 clones, approximately 86% seen once. Assignments of participants to cohorts depended upon their own reported clinical history. Germline CDR1 reads SGDLS; CDR2 reads YYNGEE. V lost 4 bases and J 4 bases, leaving 20 bases between the germline ends. CDR3 length: 17 amino acids. This clone was seen only a few times.

This receptor was obtained from a woman aged 40-49 years with acute COVID-19. J is TRBJ2-2 and V is TRBV9; possible D gene TRBD2, 6 bases. The source material was PBMCs or T cells enriched from blood (not recorded which). The CDR3 protein is CASSSSLQVGGTGELFF. CDR3 in DNA: TGTGCCAGCAGCTCCTCCCTCCAGGTGGGGGGCACCGGGGAGCTGTTTTTT.